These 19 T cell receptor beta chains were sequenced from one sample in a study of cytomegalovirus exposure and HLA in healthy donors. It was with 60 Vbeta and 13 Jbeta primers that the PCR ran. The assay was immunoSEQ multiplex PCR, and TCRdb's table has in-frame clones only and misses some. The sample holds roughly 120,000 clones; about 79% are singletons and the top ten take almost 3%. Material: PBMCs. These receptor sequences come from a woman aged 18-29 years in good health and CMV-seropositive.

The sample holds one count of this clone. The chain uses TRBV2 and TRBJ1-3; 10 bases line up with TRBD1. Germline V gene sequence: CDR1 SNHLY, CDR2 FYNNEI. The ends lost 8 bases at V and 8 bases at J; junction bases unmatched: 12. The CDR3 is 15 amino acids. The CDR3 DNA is TGTGCCAGCTTCGCCTCGGGGACAGGGGCGGACACCATATATTTT. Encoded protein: CASFASGTGADTIYF.

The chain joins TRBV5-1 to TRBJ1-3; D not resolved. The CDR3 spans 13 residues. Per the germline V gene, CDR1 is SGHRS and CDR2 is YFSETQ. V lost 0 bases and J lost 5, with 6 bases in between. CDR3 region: CASSLDSRNTIYF. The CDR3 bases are TGCGCCAGCAGCTTGGACAGCCGAAACACCATATATTTT.

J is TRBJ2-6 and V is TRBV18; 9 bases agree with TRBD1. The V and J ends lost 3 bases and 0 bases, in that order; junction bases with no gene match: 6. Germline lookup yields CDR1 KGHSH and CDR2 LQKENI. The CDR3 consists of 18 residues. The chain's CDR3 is CASSPGQGSPSGANVLTF. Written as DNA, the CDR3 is TGTGCCAGCTCACCCGGACAGGGGTCACCCTCTGGGGCCAACGTCCTGACTTTC.

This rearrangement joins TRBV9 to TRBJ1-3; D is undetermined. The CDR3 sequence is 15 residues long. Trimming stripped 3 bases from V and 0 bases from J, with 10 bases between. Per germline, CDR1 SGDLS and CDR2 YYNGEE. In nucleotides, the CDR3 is TGTGCCAGCAGCGCGAGGAGCAACTCTGGAAACACCATATATTTT. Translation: CASSARSNSGNTIYF.

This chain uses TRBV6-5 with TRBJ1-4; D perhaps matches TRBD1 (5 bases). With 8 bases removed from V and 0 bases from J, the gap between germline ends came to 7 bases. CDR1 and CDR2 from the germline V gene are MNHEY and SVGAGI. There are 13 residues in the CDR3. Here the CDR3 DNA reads TGTGCCAGCGGGGGGACAACTAATGAAAAACTGTTTTTT. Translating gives CASGGTTNEKLFF.

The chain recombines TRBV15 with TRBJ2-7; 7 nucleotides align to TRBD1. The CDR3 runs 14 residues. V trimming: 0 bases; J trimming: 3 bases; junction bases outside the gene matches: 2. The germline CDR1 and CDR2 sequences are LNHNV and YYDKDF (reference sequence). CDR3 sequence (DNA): TGTGCCACCAGCAGAGATGGGACAGACTACGAGCAGTACTTC. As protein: CATSRDGTDYEQYF. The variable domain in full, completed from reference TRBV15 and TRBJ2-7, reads DAMVIQNPRYQVTQFGKPVTLSCSQTLNHNVMYWYQQKSSQAPKLLFHYYDKDFNNEADTPDNFQSRRPNTSFCFLDIRSPGLGDTAMYLCATSRDGTDYEQYFGPGTRLTVT.

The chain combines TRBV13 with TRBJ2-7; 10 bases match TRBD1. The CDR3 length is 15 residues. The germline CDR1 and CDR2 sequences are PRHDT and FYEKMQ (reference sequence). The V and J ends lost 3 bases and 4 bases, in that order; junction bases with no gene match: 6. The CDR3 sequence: CASSLAGQGRYEQYF. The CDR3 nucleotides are TGTGCCAGCAGCTTGGCGGGACAGGGGAGGTACGAGCAGTACTTC.

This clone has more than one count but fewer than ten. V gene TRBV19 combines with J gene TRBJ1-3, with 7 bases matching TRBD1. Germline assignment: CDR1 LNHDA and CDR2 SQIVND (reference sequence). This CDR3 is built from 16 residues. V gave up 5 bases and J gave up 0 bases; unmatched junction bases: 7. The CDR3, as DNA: TGTGCCAGTAGTCTCGGACAGGCCGGCTCTGGAAACACCATATATTTT. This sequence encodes CASSLGQAGSGNTIYF.

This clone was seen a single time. The chain's CDR3 is CASRSTVAGGDEQYF. The CDR3 bases are TGCGCCAGCAGGAGTACGGTAGCGGGGGGCGACGAGCAGTACTTC. This chain connects TRBV5-1 to TRBJ2-7, with 10 bases that match TRBD2. CDR3 length: 15 amino acids. V was pared by 5 bases and J by 5 bases, with 10 bases of the junction left unmatched. Germline V lookup: CDR1 SGHRS, CDR2 YFSETQ.

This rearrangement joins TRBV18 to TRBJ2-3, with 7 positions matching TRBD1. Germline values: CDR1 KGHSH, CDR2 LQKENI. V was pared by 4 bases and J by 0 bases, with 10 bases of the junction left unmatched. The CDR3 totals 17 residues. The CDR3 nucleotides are TGTGCCAGCTCACGGCCGGGACAGCGTTTGAGCACAGATACGCAGTATTTT. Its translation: CASSRPGQRLSTDTQYF.

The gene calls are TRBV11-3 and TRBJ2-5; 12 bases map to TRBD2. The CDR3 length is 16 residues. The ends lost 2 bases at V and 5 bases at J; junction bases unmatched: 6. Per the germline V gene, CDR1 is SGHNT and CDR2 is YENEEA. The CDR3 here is CASSLRSSGGAETQYF. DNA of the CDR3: TGTGCCAGCAGCTTAAGGTCTAGCGGGGGGGCGGAGACCCAGTACTTC.

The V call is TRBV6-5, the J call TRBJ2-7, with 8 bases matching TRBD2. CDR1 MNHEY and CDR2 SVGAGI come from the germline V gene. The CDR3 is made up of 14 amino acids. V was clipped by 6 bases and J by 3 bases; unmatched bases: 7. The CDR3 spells CASRSSGGIYEQYF. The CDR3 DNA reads TGTGCCAGCAGGTCAAGCGGGGGAATCTACGAGCAGTACTTC.

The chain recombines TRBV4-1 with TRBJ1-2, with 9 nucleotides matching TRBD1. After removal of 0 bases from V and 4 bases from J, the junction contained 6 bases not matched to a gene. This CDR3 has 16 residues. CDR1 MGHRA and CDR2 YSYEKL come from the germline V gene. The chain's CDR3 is CASSQEGGTGLYGYTF. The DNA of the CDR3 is TGCGCCAGCAGCCAAGAAGGAGGGACAGGGCTCTATGGCTACACCTTC.

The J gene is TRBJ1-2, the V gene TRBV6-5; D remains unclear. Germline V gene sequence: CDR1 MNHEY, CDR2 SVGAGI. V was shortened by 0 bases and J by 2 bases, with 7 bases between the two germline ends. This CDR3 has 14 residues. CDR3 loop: CASSYSTGNYGYTF. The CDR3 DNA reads TGTGCCAGCAGTTACTCGACCGGGAACTATGGCTACACCTTC.

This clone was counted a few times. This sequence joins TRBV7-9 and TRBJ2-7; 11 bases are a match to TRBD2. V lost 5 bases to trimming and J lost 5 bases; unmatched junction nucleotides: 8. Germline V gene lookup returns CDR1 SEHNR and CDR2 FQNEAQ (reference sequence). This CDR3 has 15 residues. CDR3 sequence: CASSSQTSGNHEQYF. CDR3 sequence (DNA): TGTGCCAGCAGCAGCCAGACTAGCGGGAACCACGAGCAGTACTTC.

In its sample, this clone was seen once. CDR3 coding DNA: TGTGCCAGCAGCGCGGGAGGGAAGACGGTGTACAATGAGCAGTTCTTC. Translating gives CASSAGGKTVYNEQFF. The chain carries TRBV5-4 and TRBJ2-1; 9 bases line up with TRBD2. Germline CDR1 reads SGHNT; CDR2 reads YYREEE (reference sequence). This CDR3 comprises 16 residues. Trimming took 4 bases from V and 4 from J; bases not matched to a gene: 9.

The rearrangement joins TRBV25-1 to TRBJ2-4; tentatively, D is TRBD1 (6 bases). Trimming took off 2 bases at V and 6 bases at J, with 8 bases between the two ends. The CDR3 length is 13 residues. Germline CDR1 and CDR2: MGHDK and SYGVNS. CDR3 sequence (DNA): TGTGCCAGCAGTGAACAGGACAGAAACATTCAGTACTTC. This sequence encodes CASSEQDRNIQYF.

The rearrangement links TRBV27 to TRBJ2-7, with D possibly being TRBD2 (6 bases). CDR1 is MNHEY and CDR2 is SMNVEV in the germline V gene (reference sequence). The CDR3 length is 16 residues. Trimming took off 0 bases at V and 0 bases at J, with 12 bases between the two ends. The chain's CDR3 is CASSLSGDSSSYEQYF. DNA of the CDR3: TGTGCCAGCAGTTTATCCGGGGACTCGAGCTCCTACGAGCAGTACTTC.

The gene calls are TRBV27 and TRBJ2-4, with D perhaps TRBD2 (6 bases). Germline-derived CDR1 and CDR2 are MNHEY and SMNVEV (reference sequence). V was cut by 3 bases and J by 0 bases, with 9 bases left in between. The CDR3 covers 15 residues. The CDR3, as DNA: TGTGCCAGCAGTTTGACCGGGGGAGCCAAAAACATTCAGTACTTC. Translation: CASSLTGGAKNIQYF.